These T cell receptor beta chains were read from a single sample in a study of T cells in Graves' hyperthyroidism and ophthalmopathy. TCRdb re-called the multiplex PCR reads through MiXCR, storing one row per CDR3 protein. This table holds more than 250,000 distinct CDR3 sequences, roughly 15% found once. The sequenced sample was blood. The receptors come from a woman in her fifties or sixties with Graves' hyperthyroidism that later progressed to Graves' ophthalmopathy. Each CDR3 is given without its conserved first and last residue. D genes are given only for firm matches.

TRBJ2-1 TRBD2 TRBV20-1 SAYRDYGLNEQF
TRBJ2-1 NA TRBV6-2/TRBV6-3 ASSYSTEGNNEQF
TRBJ2-7 NA TRBV27 ASSFMLGGTESYEQY
TRBJ1-1 NA TRBV28 ASSPRAPNTEAF
TRBJ2-4 NA TRBV28 ASSSSPRVLRGNIQY
TRBJ2-7 NA TRBV11-1 ASSLTAAAYEQY
TRBJ2-1 NA TRBV28 ASSLFGEGSYNEQF
TRBJ2-2 NA TRBV20-1 SARADRGVHTGELF
TRBJ1-1 NA TRBV28 ASRDGGNTEAF
TRBJ1-5 NA TRBV6-1 ASSQGGSGQPQH
TRBJ2-3 NA TRBV5-1 ASMISTDTQY
TRBJ2-5 TRBD1 TRBV30 AWTPGQGWETQY
TRBJ1-5 TRBD1 TRBV30 AMDRGRSNQPQH
TRBJ2-1 NA TRBV3-1 ASSQELLVPSSYNEQF
TRBJ1-5 NA TRBV10-3 AITKEAWGQPQH
TRBJ2-1 NA TRBV28 ASIAGTNNEQF
TRBJ2-7 NA TRBV4-1 ASSSSSGKIHEQY
TRBJ1-1 TRBD1 TRBV20-1 SARRQGTPKGTEAF
TRBJ1-2 NA TRBV19 ASSINPGTPNYGYT
TRBJ1-1 NA TRBV9 ASSVGGDTEAF
TRBJ2-5 TRBD2 TRBV7-2 ASSLAASGQETQY
TRBJ2-1 NA TRBV4-1 ASSQRGRWGARNEQF
TRBJ2-1 NA TRBV5-1 ASSSTGTQF
TRBJ2-1 NA TRBV10-2 ASRLLNEQF
TRBJ1-4 TRBD1 TRBV2 ASSEGTGREKLF
TRBJ1-6 NA TRBV18 ASSPTAGQRYSPLH
TRBJ2-7 TRBD1 TRBV5-1 ASSPWDREGAYEQY
TRBJ2-7 NA TRBV7-9 ASSLDSDRWTYEQY
TRBJ2-3 TRBD1 TRBV2 ASRAPPGQGTDTQY
TRBJ1-1 NA TRBV28 ASSLGAGMNTEAF
TRBJ1-5 NA TRBV7-6 ASSLRLNQPQH
TRBJ2-7 NA TRBV20-1 SASPQSLGAYEQY
TRBJ2-7 TRBD2 TRBV20-1 SAPLTSGSLNEQY
TRBJ1-2 TRBD1 TRBV11-1 ASTDRGSYGYT
TRBJ2-7 NA TRBV30 AWSVASGRLSYEQY
TRBJ1-3 TRBD1 TRBV27 ASSYSGTGGGNTIY
TRBJ1-1 NA TRBV6-1 ASIVRAMNTEAF
TRBJ2-3 NA TRBV3-1 ASSPPGSDTQY
TRBJ1-1 NA TRBV29-1 SVPQGDETF
TRBJ2-7 TRBD2 TRBV7-6 ASSWTSGRIDEQY
TRBJ2-7 NA TRBV28 ASRPPPGFGEQY
TRBJ1-6 NA TRBV6-1 ASSYQILDSVSSPLH
TRBJ2-7 TRBD2 TRBV30 AWITSGYEQY
TRBJ2-1 TRBD1 TRBV5-1 ASSPGQGSDEQF
TRBJ2-3 NA TRBV20-1 SATSRADTQY
TRBJ1-2 NA TRBV5-1 ASSLGPTNSQDNYGYT
TRBJ2-1 TRBD2 TRBV20-1 SASTGGAHNEQF
TRBJ2-4 TRBD2 TRBV20-1 SAKVGLAVNIQY